One and the same sample provided the 18 T cell receptor beta chains below, sequenced in a study of blood T cell repertoires in COVID-19. TCRdb keeps only in-frame clones here, not all; method: immunoSEQ multiplex PCR. The sample holds 97,000 or so clones, 75% to 95% seen once. Sequencing input: peripheral blood. Receptors were obtained from a man between 18 and 29 years old with acute or convalescent COVID-19.

The chain combines TRBV6-6 with TRBJ1-5; possibly TRBD1 for D (5 bases). V dropped 6 bases and J dropped 4 bases, with 13 bases sitting between them. Germline V gene lookup returns CDR1 MNHNY and CDR2 SVGAGI (reference sequence). The CDR3 length is 14 residues. The CDR3 reads CASRREKGNQPQHF. For the CDR3, the DNA is TGTGCCAGCAGAAGAGAGAAGGGGAATCAGCCCCAGCATTTT.

The CDR3 region has the DNA TGTGCCAGCTTAGGGGGTCTCCTTTCCTACAATGAGCAGTTCTTC. Protein sequence: CASLGGLLSYNEQFF. The rearrangement links TRBV2 to TRBJ2-1; D might be TRBD1 (6 bases). Per germline, CDR1 SNHLY and CDR2 FYNNEI. V was clipped by 8 bases and J by 1 base, with 15 bases between them. This CDR3 has 15 amino acids.

This clone has a single count. The gene calls are TRBV21-1 and TRBJ2-7; the table assigns TRBD1, which was not confirmed against the DNA. TRBV21-1 is noted as a pseudogene. The CDR3 loop spans 16 amino acids. CDR3 protein: CASSSQSQKETDEQYF. CDR3 DNA sequence: TGTGCCAGCAGCAGCCAGTCACAGAAGGAGACAGATGAGCAGTACTTC.

V gene TRBV19 combines with J gene TRBJ1-2; D remains unclear. Looked up from germline, CDR1 is LNHDA and CDR2 is SQIVND (reference sequence). The CDR3 is 15 residues long. Trimming took off 5 bases at V and 0 bases at J, with 13 bases between the two ends. The CDR3 DNA reads as TGTGCCAGTAGTTCCCCCGGGGAAGCTAACTATGGCTACACCTTC. Protein product: CASSSPGEANYGYTF.

CDR3 amino acids: CASSEALVNEQYF. The CDR3 region has the DNA TGCGCCAGCAGCGAAGCCCTGGTAAACGAGCAGTACTTC. The chain employs TRBV5-1 and TRBJ2-7; no reliable D call. The V gene lost 4 bases and the J gene lost 5 bases, with 13 bases spanning the gap. CDR3 size: 13 residues. Per the germline V gene, CDR1 is SGHRS and CDR2 is YFSETQ.

In this sample, this clone turned up a few times. The chain carries TRBV2 and TRBJ1-1; the D is unclear. Germline values: CDR1 SNHLY, CDR2 FYNNEI. The CDR3 sequence is 14 residues long. Trimming removed 4 bases at V and 0 bases at J, with 9 bases between. Here the CDR3 DNA reads TGTGCCAGCAGTGTAACGTCTATGAACACTGAAGCTTTCTTT. Translated, it gives CASSVTSMNTEAFF.

CDR3 sequence (DNA): TGTGCCAGTAGTACACGGGACAGGGACTATGGCTACACCTTC. Encoded protein: CASSTRDRDYGYTF. V is TRBV19 and J is TRBJ1-2; 9 bases agree with TRBD1. This CDR3 has 14 residues. Trimming cost V 4 bases and J 3 bases; bases outside gene matches: 3. The germline CDR1 and CDR2 sequences are LNHDA and SQIVND (reference sequence).

The chain couples TRBV12-3 or TRBV12-4 to TRBJ1-2, with D unclear. The CDR3 runs 12 residues. Trimming left V 4 bases short and J 5 bases short, with 8 bases between. The CDR3 reads CASSSGIYGYTF. In nucleotides, the CDR3 is TGTGCCAGCAGTTCCGGGATTTATGGCTACACCTTC.

The chain recombines TRBV3-1 (or the pseudogene TRBV3-2) with TRBJ2-5, with 7 nucleotides matching TRBD1. V shed 4 bases and J 7 bases; nucleotides not matched to a gene: 9. This CDR3 region has 14 residues. Germline V gene lookup returns CDR1 LGHDT and CDR2 YNNKEL (reference sequence). The CDR3 bases are TGTGCCAGCAGCCTGTTTGACAGGGAAGGGACCCAGTACTTC. It codes for CASSLFDREGTQYF.

This chain joins TRBV28 and TRBJ1-2; no clear D gene. This CDR3 region has 12 residues. Trimming removed 3 bases from V and 8 bases from J, with 10 bases in between. Germline V gives CDR1 MDHEN, CDR2 SYDVKM. CDR3 region: CASSFARMGYTF. CDR3 DNA: TGTGCCAGCAGTTTCGCCAGGATGGGCTACACCTTC.

This chain uses TRBV6-2 or TRBV6-3 with TRBJ1-2, with 7 nucleotides matching TRBD1. The CDR3 is 15 residues long. Germline V gene lookup returns CDR1 MNHEY and CDR2 SVGEGT. V was clipped by 1 base and J by 8 bases; unmatched bases: 10. The CDR3 bases are TGTGCCAGCAGTTACTGGTATCAAGGGGGCGACGGCTACACCTTC. Its protein product is CASSYWYQGGDGYTF.

The V and J genes are TRBV6-5 and TRBJ1-5; the D gene is possibly TRBD1 (5 bases). This CDR3 has 14 residues. The V gene's germline CDR1 is MNHEY and CDR2 SVGAGI. The V end lost 8 bases, the J end lost 0 bases, and 11 bases lay between the germline ends. The CDR3 DNA is TGTGCCAGCTGTCAGGGTCTTAGCAATCAGCCCCAGCATTTT. This sequence encodes CASCQGLSNQPQHF.

This rearrangement joins TRBV6-6 to TRBJ2-5, with TRBD2 matching 13 bases. From germline, CDR1 is MNHNY and CDR2 SVGAGI (reference sequence). The CDR3 contains 16 residues. With 5 bases clipped from V and 1 base from J, the junction kept 4 bases outside the gene matches. CDR3 bases: TGTGCCAGCAGTAAACGACTAGCGGGAGGCCAAGAGACCCAGTACTTC. Amino acid sequence: CASSKRLAGGQETQYF.

V usage is TRBV12-3 or TRBV12-4 and J usage is TRBJ2-7; 10 bases fit TRBD1. The J segment lost 5 bases and the V segment lost 6 bases, leaving 4 bases of the junction unmatched. The CDR3 consists of 13 residues. CDR3 amino acids: CASRRTGGNEQYF. DNA for the CDR3: TGTGCCAGCAGGAGGACAGGGGGGAACGAGCAGTACTTC.

The chain employs TRBV5-4 and TRBJ2-1; TRBD2 agrees at 10 bases. Germline CDR1 SGHNT, CDR2 YYREEE (reference sequence). Germline trimming cut 4 bases from V and 4 bases from J; bases unmatched to any gene: 8. The length of the CDR3 is 16 residues. The CDR3 nucleotides read TGTGCCAGCAGCGCCCGGACTAGCGGAGATTACAATGAGCAGTTCTTC. The encoded protein is CASSARTSGDYNEQFF.

A word on this clone: Other nucleotide sequences from this sample produce the same CDR3. The chain joins TRBV3-1 (or the pseudogene TRBV3-2) to TRBJ2-1, with TRBD2 identical over 7 bases. V lost 1 base to trimming and J lost 1 base; unmatched junction nucleotides: 7. The CDR3 length is 17 residues. Germline assignment: CDR1 LGHDT and CDR2 YNNKEL (reference sequence). The CDR3 sequence: CASSQVSGVGSYNEQFF. DNA of the CDR3: TGTGCCAGCAGCCAAGTAAGCGGGGTTGGGTCCTACAATGAGCAGTTCTTC.

The rearrangement joins TRBV5-1 to TRBJ2-2; D not certain. Germline CDR1 SGHRS, CDR2 YFSETQ. V lost 0 bases, J lost 1 base, and 10 bases lay in between. The CDR3 extends over 16 amino acids. The CDR3 protein is CASSLEILQNTGELFF. The CDR3 coding sequence is TGCGCCAGCAGCTTGGAAATATTACAGAACACCGGGGAGCTGTTTTTT.

J is TRBJ1-4 and V is TRBV3-1 (or the pseudogene TRBV3-2); D is unclear. The V gene lost 4 bases and the J gene lost 8 bases, with 8 bases spanning the gap. The CDR3 totals 12 residues. CDR1 and CDR2 (germline): LGHDT, YNNKEL (reference sequence). The CDR3 coding sequence is TGTGCCAGCAGCCTCTGGCGGGAAAAACTGTTTTTT. Residues: CASSLWREKLFF.